This entry is about one T cell receptor beta chain. Seattle enrolled patients during active infection and tracked them longitudinally. Clones were read by immunoSEQ multiplex PCR, and TCRdb kept only the in-frame ones, dropping some. The table lists a few hundred thousand clones, just under 90% of them singletons. This record belongs to a study of blood T cell repertoires in COVID-19. CDR3 length: 18 residues. Germline-derived CDR1 and CDR2 are SGHNT and YENEEA. V dropped 3 bases and J dropped 5; count of bases not matched to a gene: 10. The clonotype comes from a woman aged 50 to 60 with COVID-19, enrolled during active disease. The sample consisted of peripheral blood. The genes are TRBV11-3 and TRBJ2-7; TRBD2 matches at 16 bases. The CDR3 region is CASSFSGLAGGTPHEQYF. The CDR3 DNA sequence: TGTGCCAGCAGCTTTTCGGGACTAGCGGGAGGGACTCCACACGAGCAGTACTTC.